The clone carrying this TCR beta chain has a handful of counts. Antigen unknown. V gave up 5 bases and J gave up 5 bases; unmatched junction bases: 10. The CDR3 contains 16 residues. Germline loops: CDR1 MRHNA, CDR2 SNTAGT. These data are taken from a study of OX40 agonist ivuxolimab in advanced cancers. Study in general: Patients received ivuxolimab, an intravenous treatment, every 2 weeks at 0.01 to 10 mg/kg. Study results and limitations: Partial responders at 0.1-3.0 mg/kg showed near-lowest clonal expansion.

Sequenced by immunoSEQ multiplex PCR; TCRdb stores in-frame clones only, minus some. The table records approximately 75,000 clones, 70% to 90% of them present only once. The sample here was CD4+ or CD8+ T cells sorted from blood, taken in a trial of the OX40 agonist ivuxolimab. The clonotype was recovered from an adult with an advanced solid tumor such as melanoma, head and neck, liver or kidney cancer. V usage is TRBV6-4 and J usage is TRBJ2-1, with 9 bases lining up with TRBD1. The CDR3 nucleotides read TGTGCCAGCAGTCCTTTCCCGGGACAGGGCCACAATGAGCAGTTCTTC. Protein product: CASSPFPGQGHNEQFF.